The 2 T cell receptor beta chains reported below all come from one sample, sequenced in a study of T cells after posttransplantation cyclophosphamide. Sequenced by immunoSEQ multiplex PCR; TCRdb stores in-frame clones only, minus some. The sample lists 45,000 to 60,000 clones, 92% occurring once. Sequencing used PBMCs. All receptors derive from a woman aged 45-59 years in good health and a related stem cell transplant donor.

The chain has TRBV7-9 and TRBJ1-6, with 10 bases that match TRBD1. The V gene's germline CDR1 is SEHNR and CDR2 FQNEAQ (reference sequence). The CDR3 length is 18 residues. V trimming: 7 bases; J trimming: 9 bases; junction bases outside the gene matches: 18. CDR3: CASKSFWFDRGLGSPLHF. Here the CDR3 DNA reads TGTGCCAGCAAAAGTTTTTGGTTCGACAGGGGGCTGGGTTCACCCCTCCACTTT.

The V and J genes are TRBV7-2 and TRBJ2-6, with D possibly being TRBD2 (6 bases). V lost 0 bases and J 0 bases, leaving 9 bases between the germline ends. Germline V CDR1 and CDR2: SGHTA, FQGNSA. This CDR3 is 17 amino acids long. CDR3 protein: CASSLAGGISGANVLTF. DNA for the CDR3: TGTGCCAGCAGCTTAGCGGGGGGAATCTCTGGGGCCAACGTCCTGACTTTC. Full variable domain (rest looked up from reference TRBV7-2 and TRBJ2-6): GAGVSQSPSNKVTEKGKDVELRCDPISGHTALYWYRQSLGQGLEFLIYFQGNSAPDKSGLPSDRFSAERTGGSVSTLTIQRTQQEDSAVYLCASSLAGGISGANVLTFGAGSRLTVL.